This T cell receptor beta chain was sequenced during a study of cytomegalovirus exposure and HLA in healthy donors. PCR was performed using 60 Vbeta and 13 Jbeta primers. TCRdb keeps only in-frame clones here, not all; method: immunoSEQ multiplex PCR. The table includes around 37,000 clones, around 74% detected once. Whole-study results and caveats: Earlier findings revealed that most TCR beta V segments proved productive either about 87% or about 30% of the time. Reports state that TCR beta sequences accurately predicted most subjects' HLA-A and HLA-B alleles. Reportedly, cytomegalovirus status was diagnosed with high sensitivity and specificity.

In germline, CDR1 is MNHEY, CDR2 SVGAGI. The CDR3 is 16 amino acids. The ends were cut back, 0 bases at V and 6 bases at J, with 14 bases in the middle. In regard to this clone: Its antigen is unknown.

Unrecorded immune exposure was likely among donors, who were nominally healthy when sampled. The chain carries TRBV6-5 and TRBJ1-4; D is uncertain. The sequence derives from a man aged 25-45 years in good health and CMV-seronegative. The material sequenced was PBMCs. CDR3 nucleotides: TGTGCCAGCAGTTACTCAGGAGGATGGGGTTATGAAAAACTGTTTTTT. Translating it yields CASSYSGGWGYEKLFF.